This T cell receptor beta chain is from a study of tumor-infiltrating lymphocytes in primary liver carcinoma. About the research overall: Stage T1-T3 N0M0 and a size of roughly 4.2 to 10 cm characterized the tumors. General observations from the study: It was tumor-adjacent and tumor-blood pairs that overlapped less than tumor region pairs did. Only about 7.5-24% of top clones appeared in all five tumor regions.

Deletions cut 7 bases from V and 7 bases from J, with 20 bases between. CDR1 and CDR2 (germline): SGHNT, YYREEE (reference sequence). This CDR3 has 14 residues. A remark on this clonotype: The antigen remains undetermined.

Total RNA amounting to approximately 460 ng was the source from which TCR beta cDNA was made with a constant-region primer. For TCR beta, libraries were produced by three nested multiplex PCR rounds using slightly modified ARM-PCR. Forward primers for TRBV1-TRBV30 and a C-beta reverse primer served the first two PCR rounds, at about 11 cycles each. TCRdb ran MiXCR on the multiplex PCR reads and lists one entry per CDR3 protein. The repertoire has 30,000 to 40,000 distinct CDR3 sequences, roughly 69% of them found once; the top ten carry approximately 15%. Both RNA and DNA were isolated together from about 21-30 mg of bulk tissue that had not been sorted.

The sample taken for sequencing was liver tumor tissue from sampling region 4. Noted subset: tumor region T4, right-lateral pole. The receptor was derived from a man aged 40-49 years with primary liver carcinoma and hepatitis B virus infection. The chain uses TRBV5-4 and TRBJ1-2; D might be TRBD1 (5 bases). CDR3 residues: CASGSDICFSGYTF. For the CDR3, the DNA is TGTGCCAGCGGCTCGGACATTTGCTTTAGTGGCTACACCTTC.